This TCR beta chain was captured by sequencing in a study of T-cell memory formation after mild COVID-19. Ten or more counts support this clonotype. There are 13 residues in the CDR3. V was trimmed by 4 bases and J by 6 bases, leaving 14 bases between them. Germline V gene lookup returns CDR1 SGHRS and CDR2 YFSETQ. TCRdb called the 5' RACE reads again in MiXCR, with one record for every CDR3 protein. The repertoire consists of about 180,000 distinct CDR3 sequences, with 16% occurring once and the leading ten covering approximately 2.1%. This TCR was recovered from an adult woman who had mild COVID-19 (a few samples of this study predate the infection). Cell type and time point are not known. The J gene is TRBJ2-7, the V gene TRBV5-1; maybe TRBD2 (7 bases). Sequenced input: PBMCs or a T cell subset sorted from them (not recorded which). In DNA form, the CDR3 reads TGCGCCAGCAGCGAGGGGGGGATAGGCGAGCAGTACTTC. Amino acid sequence: CASSEGGIGEQYF.